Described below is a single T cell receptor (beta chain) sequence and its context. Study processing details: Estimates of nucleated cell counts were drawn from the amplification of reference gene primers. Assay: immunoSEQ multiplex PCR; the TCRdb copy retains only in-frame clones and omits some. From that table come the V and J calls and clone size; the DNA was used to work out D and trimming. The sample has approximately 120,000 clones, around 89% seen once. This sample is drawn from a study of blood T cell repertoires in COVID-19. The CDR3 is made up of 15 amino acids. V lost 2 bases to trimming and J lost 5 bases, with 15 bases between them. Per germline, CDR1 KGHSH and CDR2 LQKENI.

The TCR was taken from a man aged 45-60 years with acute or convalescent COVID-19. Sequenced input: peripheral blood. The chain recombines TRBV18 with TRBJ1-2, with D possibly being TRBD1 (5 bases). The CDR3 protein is CASSPVGQGGYGYTF. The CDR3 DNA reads TGTGCCAGCTCACCAGTCGGTCAGGGAGGGTATGGCTACACCTTC.